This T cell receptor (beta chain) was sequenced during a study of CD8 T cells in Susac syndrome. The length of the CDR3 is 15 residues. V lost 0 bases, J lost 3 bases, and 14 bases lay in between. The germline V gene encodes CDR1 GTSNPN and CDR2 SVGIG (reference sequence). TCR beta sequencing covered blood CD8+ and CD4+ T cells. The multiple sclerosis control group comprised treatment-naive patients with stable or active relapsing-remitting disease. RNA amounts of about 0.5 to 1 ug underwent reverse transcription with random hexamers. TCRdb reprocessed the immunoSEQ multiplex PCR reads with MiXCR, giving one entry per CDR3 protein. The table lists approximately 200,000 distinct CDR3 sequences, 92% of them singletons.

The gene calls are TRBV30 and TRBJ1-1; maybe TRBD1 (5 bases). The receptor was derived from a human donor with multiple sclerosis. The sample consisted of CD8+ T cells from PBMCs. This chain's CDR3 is CAWSVHGGRDTEAFF. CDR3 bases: TGTGCCTGGAGTGTACACGGGGGTCGGGACACTGAAGCTTTCTTT.